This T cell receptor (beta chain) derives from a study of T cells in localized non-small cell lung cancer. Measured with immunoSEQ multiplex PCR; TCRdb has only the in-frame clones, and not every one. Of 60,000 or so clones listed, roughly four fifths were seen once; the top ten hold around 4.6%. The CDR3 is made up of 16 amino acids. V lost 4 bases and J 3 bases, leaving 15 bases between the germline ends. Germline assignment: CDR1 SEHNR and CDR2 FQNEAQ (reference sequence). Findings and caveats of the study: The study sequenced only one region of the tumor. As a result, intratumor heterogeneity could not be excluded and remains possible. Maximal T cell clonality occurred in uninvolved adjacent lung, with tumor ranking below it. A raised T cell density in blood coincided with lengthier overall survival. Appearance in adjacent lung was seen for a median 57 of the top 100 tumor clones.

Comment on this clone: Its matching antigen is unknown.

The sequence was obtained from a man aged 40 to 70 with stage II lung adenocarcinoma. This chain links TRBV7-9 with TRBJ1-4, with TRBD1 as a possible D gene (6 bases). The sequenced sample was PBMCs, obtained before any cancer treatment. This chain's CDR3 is CASSWTGTTANEKLFF. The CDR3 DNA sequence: TGTGCCAGCAGCTGGACCGGGACAACGGCTAATGAAAAACTGTTTTTT.